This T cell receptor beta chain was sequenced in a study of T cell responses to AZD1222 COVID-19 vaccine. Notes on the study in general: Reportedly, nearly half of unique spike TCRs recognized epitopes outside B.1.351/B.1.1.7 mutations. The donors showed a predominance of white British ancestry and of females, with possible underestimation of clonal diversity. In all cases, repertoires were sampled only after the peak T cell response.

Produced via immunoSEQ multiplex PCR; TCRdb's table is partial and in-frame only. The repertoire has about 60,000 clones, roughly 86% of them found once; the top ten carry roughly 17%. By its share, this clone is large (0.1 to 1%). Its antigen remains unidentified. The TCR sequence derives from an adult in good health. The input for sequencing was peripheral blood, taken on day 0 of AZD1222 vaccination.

As DNA, the CDR3 is TGTGCCAGCAGCCCCGGGGGTACGGTGAACACTGAAGCTTTCTTT. Amino acid sequence: CASSPGGTVNTEAFF. This rearrangement joins TRBV11-3 to TRBJ1-1; TRBD1 is a possible D gene (5 bases). CDR3 size: 15 residues. The V end lost 5 bases, the J end lost 0 bases, and 13 bases lay between the germline ends. Germline CDR1 and CDR2: SGHNT and YENEEA.